This T cell receptor (beta chain) is from a study of T cells in localized non-small cell lung cancer. Study results and caveats: Among the top 100 tumor clones, a median around 60 appeared in adjacent lung. Adjacent uninvolved lung tissue had the highest T cell clonality, exceeding tumor. Because sequencing included only one region (of the tumor), heterogeneity remains possible.

Samples of adjacent lung lacking atypia were obtained no closer than 2 cm to the tumor margin. This clone was observed a single time. Its antigen is still unknown. The method was immunoSEQ multiplex PCR; TCRdb's version includes in-frame clones alone and lacks a portion of them. The sample contains some 1,700 clones, roughly 30% of which appear only once. Unmatched junction bases numbered 4, after V lost 2 bases and J lost 3 bases. Looked up from germline, CDR1 is WSHSY and CDR2 is SAAADI. This CDR3 has 15 amino acids. The rearrangement uses TRBV10-2 and TRBJ1-5; the match to TRBD1 covers 7 bases. The source material was normal lung tissue next to the tumor, sampled before any cancer treatment. The receptor comes from a male donor older than 55 with stage II squamous cell lung carcinoma. The CDR3 coding sequence is TGCGCCAGCAGTGAGGCCGGGACAGCCAATCAGCCCCAGCATTTT. It specifies CASSEAGTANQPQHF.